This TCR beta chain emerged from a study of beta chain features in type 1 diabetes. Study-level points and caveats: Amplification by PCR could prefer shorter templates, with the same effect in patients and controls.

Remarks on this clone: Its matching antigen is unknown.

The purity of all sorted populations exceeded 95%. V lost 3 bases and J 6 bases, leaving 10 bases between the germline ends. This CDR3 region has 12 residues. The V gene's germline CDR1 is GTSNPN and CDR2 SVGIG (reference sequence). The whole isolated RNA underwent reverse transcription, so sequencing captured expressed TCRB transcripts. The table came from immunoSEQ multiplex PCR; TCRdb's copy has only in-frame clones and leaves some out. The sample includes roughly 180,000 clones, roughly an eighth seen only once; the top ten take roughly 0.6%. This receptor was identified in a woman between 18 and 29 years old in good health. The sample taken for sequencing was central memory CD4+ T cells from blood. The genes are TRBV30 and TRBJ2-3; D gene ambiguous. The CDR3 sequence is CAWSAARDTQYF. The CDR3 DNA is TGTGCCTGGAGCGCCGCTAGGGATACGCAGTATTTT.